This T cell receptor beta chain was documented in a study of T cell repertoires in ileal Crohn's disease. Whole-study context: The M6 sample came from neoterminal ileum during colonoscopy after surgery.

Clones were sequenced by immunoSEQ multiplex PCR, and TCRdb holds only the in-frame ones, with some missing. The sample lists over 9,000 clones; roughly 80% were seen once. Documented time point: neoterminal ileum biopsy at postoperative endoscopy, about 6 months after surgery. The V end was cut by 2 bases, the J end by 7 bases, with 6 bases between. The CDR3 consists of 11 residues. Germline CDR1 and CDR2: SGHDT and YYEEEE. A note on this clone: Its matching antigen is unknown.

Study outcomes and limitations: Clonality above 26.8% at surgery always came with endoscopic recurrence. Postoperative endoscopy occurred within one year, median approximately 7.5 months. Active smokers at surgery had more clonal expansions than non-smokers.

V and J are TRBV5-6 and TRBJ1-1; the D gene is possibly TRBD1 (6 bases). This receptor was obtained from an adult with Crohn's disease. The sample taken for sequencing was ileal tissue. DNA of the CDR3: TGTGCCAGCAGCTTCAGGGGTGAAGCTTTCTTT. Its translation is CASSFRGEAFF.